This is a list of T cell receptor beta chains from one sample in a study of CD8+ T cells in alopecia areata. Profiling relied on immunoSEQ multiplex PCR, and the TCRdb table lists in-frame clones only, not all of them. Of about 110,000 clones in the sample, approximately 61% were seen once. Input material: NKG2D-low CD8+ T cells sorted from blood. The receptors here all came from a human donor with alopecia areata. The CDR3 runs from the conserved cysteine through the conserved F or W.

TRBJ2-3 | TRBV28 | CASSLSGLTSTDTQYF
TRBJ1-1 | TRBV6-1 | CASRDHQITEAFF
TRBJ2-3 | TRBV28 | CASSPSGYADTQYF
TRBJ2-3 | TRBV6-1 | CASSELQRDTQYF
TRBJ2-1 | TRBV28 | CASSFRSGRNEQFF
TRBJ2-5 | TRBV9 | CASSVGASPIGEQYF
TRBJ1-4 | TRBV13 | CASSWGQGGEKLFF
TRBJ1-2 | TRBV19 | CASSSGQGSYGYTF
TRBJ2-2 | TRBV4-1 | CASTSVPRRPGELFF
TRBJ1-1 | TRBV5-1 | CASSLGAGRGTSTEAFF
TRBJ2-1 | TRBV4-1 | CASADRGRNNEQFF
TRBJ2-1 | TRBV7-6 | CASSSGIYNEQFF
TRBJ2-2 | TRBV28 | CASINEGLSQPGELFF
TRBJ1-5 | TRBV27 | CASSWASNQPQHF
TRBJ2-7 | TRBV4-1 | CASSQDASGTGAYEQYF
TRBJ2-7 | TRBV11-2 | CASSLAGQGWYEQYF
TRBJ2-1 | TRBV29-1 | CSVRQGYNEQFF
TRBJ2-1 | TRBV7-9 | CASKREGNKQFF
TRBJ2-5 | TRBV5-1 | CASSLASDGPQETQYF
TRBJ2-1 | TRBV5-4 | CASSTKGLSNEQFF
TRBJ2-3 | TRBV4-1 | CASSQDRGSGRLDTQYF
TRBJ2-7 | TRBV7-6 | CASSEVGRTYEQYF
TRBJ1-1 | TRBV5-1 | CASSPWTGTEAFF
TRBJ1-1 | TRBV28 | CASSLGTLMNTEAFF
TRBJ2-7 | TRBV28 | CASSFGSSYEQYF
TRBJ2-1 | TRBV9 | CASNREGYNEQFF
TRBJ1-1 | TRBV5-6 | CASSFEGTEAFF
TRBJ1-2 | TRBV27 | CASSFSPNYGYTF
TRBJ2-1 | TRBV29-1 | CSVELAMNGSTRTHNEQFF
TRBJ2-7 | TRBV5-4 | CASSGTSGRVGEQYF
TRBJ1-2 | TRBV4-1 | CASSQVAGSVHGYTF
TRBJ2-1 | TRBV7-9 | CASVNRDGAYNEQFF
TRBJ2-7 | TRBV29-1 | CSAGAGLGEQYF
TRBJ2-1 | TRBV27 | CAIAQGTNEQFF
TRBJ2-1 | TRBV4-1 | CASSQDTGAGHYNEQFF
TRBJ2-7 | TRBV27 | CASSTRASYEQYF
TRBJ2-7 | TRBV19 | CASSIGGTEQYF
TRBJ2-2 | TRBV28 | CAAGGGQINTGGLFF
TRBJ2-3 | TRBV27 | CASSLGDTGTDTQYF
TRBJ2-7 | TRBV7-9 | CASSLPGRFYEQYF
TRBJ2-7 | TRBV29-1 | CSVGTRGSIDRPGYYEQYF
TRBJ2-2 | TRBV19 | CASSIWRTTGELFF
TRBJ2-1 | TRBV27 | CASRPRLTYNEQFF
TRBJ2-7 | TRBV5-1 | CASSLSPGLAGTYEQYF
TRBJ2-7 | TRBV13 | CASTDQGRLSWGEQYF
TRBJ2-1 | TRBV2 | CASSEGWQAGEEQFF
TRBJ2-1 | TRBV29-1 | CSVEQRDNEQFF
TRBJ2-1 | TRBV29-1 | CSVEGRGDNEQFF